Presented here are 17 T cell receptor beta chains from one specimen sequenced in a study of OX40 agonist ivuxolimab in advanced cancers. Profiled with immunoSEQ multiplex PCR; TCRdb holds only in-frame clones, not every one. The table shows roughly 80,000 clones, with about 80% occurring only once. Sequencing used CD4+ or CD8+ T cells sorted from blood, obtained in a trial of the OX40 agonist ivuxolimab. The receptors originated from an adult with an advanced solid tumor such as melanoma, head and neck, liver or kidney cancer.

In its sample, this clone was seen a few times. The V and J genes are TRBV7-6 and TRBJ2-3; D assignment may be TRBD1 or TRBD2 (5 bases each). Germline lookup yields CDR1 SGHVS and CDR2 FNYEAQ. V lost 6 bases, J lost 5 bases, and 12 bases lay in between. This CDR3 is built from 13 residues. The CDR3, as DNA: TGTGCCAGCAGTCGGGACCGAGGAGATACGCAGTATTTT. It codes for CASSRDRGDTQYF. Full variable domain (rest looked up from reference TRBV7-6 and TRBJ2-3): GAGVSQSPRYKVTKRGQDVALRCDPISGHVSLYWYRQALGQGPEFLTYFNYEAQQDKSGLPNDRFSAERPEGSISTLTIQRTEQRDSAMYRCASSRDRGDTQYFGPGTRLTVL.

The chain links TRBV5-1 to TRBJ1-1, with D perhaps TRBD1 (6 bases). The germline V and J ends were trimmed by 4 bases and 6 bases, with 19 bases remaining between them. The CDR3 sequence is 15 residues long. The germline V gene encodes CDR1 SGHRS and CDR2 YFSETQ. CDR3 sequence (DNA): TGCGCCAGCAGCACCAGGGGCGCACTAACGGCTGAAGCTTTCTTT. Translation: CASSTRGALTAEAFF.

J is TRBJ2-2 and V is TRBV18; possibly TRBD1 or TRBD2 for D (5 bases each). The CDR3 runs 14 residues. V was clipped by 3 bases and J by 6 bases, with 11 bases between them. Germline values: CDR1 KGHSH, CDR2 LQKENI. The DNA of the CDR3 is TGTGCCAGCTCACCCCAGACAGCGGCCGGGGAGCTGTTTTTT. It codes for CASSPQTAAGELFF.

This chain uses TRBV28 with TRBJ2-5; 7 nucleotides match TRBD1. Unmatched junction bases numbered 30, after V lost 5 bases and J lost 3 bases. There are 22 residues in the CDR3. In germline, CDR1 is MDHEN, CDR2 SYDVKM. CDR3 nucleotide sequence: TGTGCCAGCAGTCCAAGGACTCAAAGGGGGCTAGGTCGAGGGATGGGGAAAGAGACCCAGTACTTC. Translation gives CASSPRTQRGLGRGMGKETQYF.

The chain has TRBV25-1 and TRBJ1-2; D remains ambiguous. V was cut by 7 bases and J by 4 bases, with 16 bases left in between. The CDR3 contains 14 residues. Germline loops: CDR1 MGHDK, CDR2 SYGVNS. CDR3 sequence: CASTGRASGYGYTF. DNA of the CDR3: TGTGCCAGCACGGGTCGGGCTTCCGGCTATGGCTACACCTTC.

On this clone itself: One junction end does not reproduce the germline sequence, and a read error may be involved. This rearrangement joins TRBV4-3 to TRBJ1-1; D possibly corresponds to TRBD1 (5 bases). The CDR3 covers 14 residues. Looked up from germline, CDR1 is LGHNA and CDR2 is YSLEER. The DNA for the CDR3 is TGCGCCAGCAGCCAAGATATCGGGGGGACCTTGTCGGGGTTT. This gives the protein CASSQDIGGTLSGF.

In this sample, this clone turned up once. The chain links TRBV7-2 to TRBJ2-3; no clear D. The germline V gene encodes CDR1 SGHTA and CDR2 FQGNSA. This CDR3 region has 12 residues. V was cut by 5 bases and J by 4 bases, with 7 bases left in between. Here the CDR3 DNA reads TGTGCCAGCAGCGCCTCCGCAGATACGCAGTATTTT. This gives the protein CASSASADTQYF.

The chain links TRBV7-9 to TRBJ2-2, with a possible D match to TRBD2 (6 bases). Germline CDR1 is SEHNR and CDR2 is FQNEAQ (reference sequence). CDR3 length equals 15 residues. Trimming left V 5 bases short and J 2 bases short, with 12 bases between. CDR3 sequence: CASSPGGLNTGELFF. The CDR3 DNA sequence: TGTGCCAGCAGCCCCGGAGGGCTTAACACCGGGGAGCTGTTTTTT.

The J gene is TRBJ1-2, the V gene TRBV28; 9 nucleotides match TRBD1. CDR3 length equals 16 residues. The germline V gene encodes CDR1 MDHEN and CDR2 SYDVKM. V lost 2 bases to trimming and J lost 8 bases; unmatched junction nucleotides: 12. The CDR3 DNA reads TGTGCCAGCAGTTTAATAGGGGGACAGGGTAATATGGGCTACACCTTC. Its translation is CASSLIGGQGNMGYTF.

The chain employs TRBV5-6 and TRBJ1-1; D gene unclear. With 2 bases removed from V and 0 bases from J, the gap between germline ends came to 5 bases. This CDR3 is built from 13 residues. The V gene's germline CDR1 is SGHDT and CDR2 YYEEEE. In DNA form, the CDR3 reads TGTGCCAGCAGCTTTTATATGAACACTGAAGCTTTCTTT. Its translation: CASSFYMNTEAFF.

This clone came up a few times. This chain joins TRBV5-8 and TRBJ1-6, with 7 bases that match TRBD1. The J segment lost 4 bases and the V segment lost 3 bases, leaving 4 bases of the junction unmatched. In germline, CDR1 is SGHTS, CDR2 YDEGEE. The CDR3 is 15 residues long. The DNA for the CDR3 is TGTGCCAGCAGCTCCAACAGGGGTTATAATTCACCCCTCCACTTT. Translation gives CASSSNRGYNSPLHF.

The chain recombines TRBV6-1 with TRBJ1-2, with 7 bases matching TRBD1. CDR1 is MNHNS, CDR2 SASEGT, per germline. The CDR3 sequence is 14 residues long. V trimming: 6 bases; J trimming: 7 bases; junction bases outside the gene matches: 11. This CDR3 is CASRDRDRAGGYTF. The CDR3 region has the DNA TGTGCCAGCAGAGACCGCGACAGGGCGGGTGGCTACACCTTC.

V gene TRBV28 combines with J gene TRBJ1-1; no definite D call. Trimming left V 1 base short and J 0 bases short, with 9 bases between. Germline V gene sequence: CDR1 MDHEN, CDR2 SYDVKM. CDR3 length: 15 residues. As DNA, the CDR3 is TGTGCCAGCAGTTTATCGGTCGCTGTGAACACTGAAGCTTTCTTT. The encoded protein is CASSLSVAVNTEAFF.

This chain connects TRBV30 to TRBJ2-1, with D possibly being TRBD1 or TRBD2 (6 bases each). V lost 1 base and J lost 2, with 9 bases in between. CDR3 length equals 14 residues. Germline loops: CDR1 GTSNPN, CDR2 SVGIG (reference sequence). Here the CDR3 DNA reads TGTGCCTGGAGTGGGGGGGCAACCTACAATGAGCAGTTCTTC. The encoded protein is CAWSGGATYNEQFF.

The DNA of the CDR3 is TGTGCCAGCAGTACATGGTCCGGGGCAGGCATGAATTCACCCCTCCACTTT. Its translation: CASSTWSGAGMNSPLHF. The chain employs TRBV27 and TRBJ1-6, with a weak D call TRBD1 (5 bases). Deletions cut 5 bases from V and 7 bases from J, with 21 bases between. Germline V gene lookup returns CDR1 MNHEY and CDR2 SMNVEV (reference sequence). The CDR3 runs to 17 residues.

This chain connects TRBV28 to TRBJ1-2; D is perhaps TRBD1 (6 bases). Per the germline V gene, CDR1 is MDHEN and CDR2 is SYDVKM. Trimming took off 5 bases at V and 8 bases at J, with 21 bases between the two ends. The CDR3 is made up of 15 amino acids. The CDR3 spells CASSPWTQRQDGYTF. CDR3 in DNA: TGTGCCAGCAGTCCATGGACCCAAAGACAGGACGGCTACACCTTC.

This chain connects TRBV6-6 to TRBJ1-1; 8 positions agree with TRBD1. V was clipped by 5 bases and J by 1 base; unmatched bases: 6. Germline V gene lookup returns CDR1 MNHNY and CDR2 SVGAGI (reference sequence). This CDR3 region has 15 residues. The CDR3 DNA reads TGTGCCAGCAGTCACAGGGGGGGAGCGAACACTGAAGCTTTCTTT. It specifies CASSHRGGANTEAFF.